A selection of T cell receptor beta chains follows, all from one sample in a study of beta chain features in type 1 diabetes. Measured with immunoSEQ multiplex PCR; TCRdb has only the in-frame clones, and not every one. The sample yields roughly 170,000 clones, 13% seen once. Sequenced: central memory CD4+ T cells from blood. The receptors here all came from a woman aged 18-29 years in good health. Both conserved end residues are part of each CDR3. The D gene is left open where the match is weak.

d_call v_call cdr3_aa
. TRBV2 CASSEEDSSYNEQFF
. TRBV7-8 CAVQGRQETQYF
TRBD2 TRBV7-9 CASSPRGGTDTQYF
TRBD1 TRBV7-2 CASSFAGTDEAFF
TRBD1 TRBV5-1 CASSSLDRGRETQYF
. TRBV4-2 CASSPLSGGEAQHF
. TRBV7-3 CASNTGVGYNEQFF
. TRBV25-1 CASSGPRSYEQYF
. TRBV7-8 CASSLVVAVGRETQYF
. TRBV2 CASRRTDMEQYF
. TRBV7-7 CASSKGVDPETQYF
TRBD2 TRBV7-9 CASRPTSGSSNEQYF
TRBD2 TRBV7-9 CASSAGLAGASLDTQYF
. TRBV7-3 CASSPQGRVVAFF
. TRBV29-1 CSVRGGTRNNYEQYF
. TRBV28 CASSPLRREETEAFF
TRBD1 TRBV5-4 CASSPDRGEKLFF
. TRBV4-2 CASSRQREPQPQHF
TRBD2 TRBV15 CATSRDPGTSGINEQFF
. TRBV10-3 CAISADFGNQPQHF
. TRBV19 CASSIGLDSAGAFF
. TRBV7-2 CASSLVNYNEQFF
. TRBV7-9 CASSLGGSLNYGYTF
TRBD2 TRBV11-2 CASSRLSRTSDEQFF
TRBD1 TRBV29-1 CSVETGGDEQYF
. TRBV4-1 CASSRGISNEKLFF
. TRBV7-9 CASSLARLTEAFF
TRBD1 TRBV2 CASIHGTGFGGDTQYF
TRBD1 TRBV28 CASRMTGQTYEQYF
. TRBV6-6 CASSYSFLNTGELFF
TRBD2 TRBV28 CASRRAGDPPGEQFF
TRBD1 TRBV4-2 CASSQEVGQGAREQFF